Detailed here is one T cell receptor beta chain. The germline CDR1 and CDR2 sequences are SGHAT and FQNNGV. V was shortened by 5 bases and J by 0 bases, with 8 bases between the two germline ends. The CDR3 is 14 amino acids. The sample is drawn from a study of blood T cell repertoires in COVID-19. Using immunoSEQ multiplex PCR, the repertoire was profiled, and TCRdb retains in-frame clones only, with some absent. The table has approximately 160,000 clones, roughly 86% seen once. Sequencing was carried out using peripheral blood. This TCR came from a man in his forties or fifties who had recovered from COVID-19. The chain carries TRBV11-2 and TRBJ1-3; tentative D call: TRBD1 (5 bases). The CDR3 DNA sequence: TGTGCCAGCAGCCAGGGTCTCTCTGGAAACACCATATATTTT. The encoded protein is CASSQGLSGNTIYF.